Below, 24 T cell receptor beta chains from the same sample are listed, as sequenced in a study of blood T cell repertoires in COVID-19. Sequencing was performed with immunoSEQ multiplex PCR; in TCRdb, only in-frame clones are kept and a portion is missing. The profile shows roughly 200,000 clones, 75% to 85% of them singletons. The sequenced sample consisted of peripheral blood. Source of these receptors: a woman aged 40 to 50 with COVID-19, enrolled during active disease.

This clone came up a few times. The chain joins TRBV4-2 to TRBJ2-5; the D gene is possibly TRBD2 (6 bases). Per the germline V gene, CDR1 is LGHNA and CDR2 is YNFKEQ. V shed 0 bases and J shed 5 bases, with 16 bases lying between them. There are 16 residues in the CDR3. In nucleotides, the CDR3 is TGTGCCAGCAGCCAAGAAGGGTTAAGCGGGTCGGAGACCCAGTACTTC. Its translation: CASSQEGLSGSETQYF.

The rearrangement links TRBV9 to TRBJ2-1; 10 bases align to TRBD2. Trimming removed 4 bases from V and 6 bases from J; junction bases left unmatched: 13. This CDR3 is 17 amino acids long. Germline V gene data show CDR1 as SGDLS and CDR2 as YYNGEE. The CDR3 spells CASSLSLLAGVGNEQFF. The CDR3 region has the DNA TGTGCCAGCAGCCTCAGCCTTCTAGCGGGAGTTGGCAATGAGCAGTTCTTC.

In this sample, this clone turned up once. V is TRBV20-1 and J is TRBJ2-5; D is unclear. The CDR3 spans 11 residues. The V and J ends lost 4 bases and 5 bases respectively, with 8 bases between them. CDR1 is DFQATT, CDR2 SNEGSKA, per germline (reference sequence). CDR3 nucleotide sequence: TGCAGTGCTATTTTAGCTGAGACCCAGTACTTC. Residues: CSAILAETQYF.

The chain carries TRBV19 and TRBJ2-2; 11 bases align to TRBD1. CDR3 length: 18 amino acids. Unmatched junction bases numbered 8, after V lost 4 bases and J lost 1 base. Germline V gives CDR1 LNHDA, CDR2 SQIVND (reference sequence). DNA for the CDR3: TGTGCCAGTAGTACTACGGACAGGGGGCAGGGGAACACCGGGGAGCTGTTTTTT. Its protein product is CASSTTDRGQGNTGELFF.

This rearrangement joins TRBV19 to TRBJ2-1; 7 bases fit TRBD1. The CDR3 covers 14 residues. V lost 5 bases to trimming and J lost 6 bases; unmatched junction nucleotides: 7. Per the germline V gene, CDR1 is LNHDA and CDR2 is SQIVND (reference sequence). CDR3 bases: TGTGCCAGTAGTGACAGGGCTGTCAGCAATGAGCAGTTCTTC. The encoded protein is CASSDRAVSNEQFF.

The chain is built from TRBV19 and TRBJ2-7; TRBD2 matches at 7 bases. Germline V lookup: CDR1 LNHDA, CDR2 SQIVND (reference sequence). The CDR3 contains 15 residues. With V trimmed by 6 bases and J by 3 bases, 11 bases remained unmatched. CDR3 DNA sequence: TGTGCCAGTAGACTGCAGGAAGGGAGGGGCTACGAGCAGTACTTC. It yields the protein CASRLQEGRGYEQYF.

The chain combines TRBV27 with TRBJ2-7, with 7 bases lining up with TRBD2. With 5 bases clipped from V and 3 bases from J, the junction kept 13 bases outside the gene matches. This CDR3 region has 16 residues. Per the germline V gene, CDR1 is MNHEY and CDR2 is SMNVEV (reference sequence). The CDR3 nucleotides read TGTGCCAGCAGTAAAACTCCCGGGACTACCAACTACGAGCAGTACTTC. Its translation is CASSKTPGTTNYEQYF.

A single count supports this clone. This sequence joins TRBV27 and TRBJ2-1; unclear D gene. The CDR3 is made up of 10 amino acids. Per the germline V gene, CDR1 is MNHEY and CDR2 is SMNVEV (reference sequence). DNA for the CDR3: TGTGCGGTCGGGTACAATGAGCAGTTCTTC. This gives the protein CAVGYNEQFF.

The rearrangement joins TRBV7-3 to TRBJ2-3; 7 nucleotides align to TRBD2. The CDR3 spans 14 residues. V shed 2 bases, J shed 2 bases, and the junction held 1 base outside the gene matches. Germline V gene sequence: CDR1 SGHTA, CDR2 FQGTGA. For the CDR3, the DNA is TGTGCCAGCAGCTTAGGGGGGGTCACAGATACGCAGTATTTT. As protein: CASSLGGVTDTQYF.

The chain combines TRBV18 with TRBJ1-1, with TRBD1 matching 7 bases. There are 15 residues in the CDR3. With 3 bases clipped from V and 3 bases from J, the junction kept 7 bases outside the gene matches. Per the germline V gene, CDR1 is KGHSH and CDR2 is LQKENI. CDR3 DNA sequence: TGTGCCAGCTCACCCGACAAGGGGGCCTACACTGAAGCTTTCTTT. Protein sequence: CASSPDKGAYTEAFF.

The J gene is TRBJ2-2, the V gene TRBV7-2; the match to TRBD2 covers 13 bases. This CDR3 has 17 residues. Germline values: CDR1 SGHTA, CDR2 FQGNSA. The J segment lost 7 bases and the V segment lost 3 bases, leaving 8 bases of the junction unmatched. CDR3 nucleotides: TGTGCCAGCAGCTTCCGGATGACTAGCGGGGGGAGCGGGGAGCTGTTTTTT. Amino acids: CASSFRMTSGGSGELFF.

Details on this clone: A much larger clone lies one base from this, so it may be a read error. The chain links TRBV5-6 to TRBJ2-7; 8 bases align to TRBD1. Per the germline V gene, CDR1 is SGHDT and CDR2 is YYEEEE. V was pared by 0 bases and J by 3 bases, with 2 bases of the junction left unmatched. This CDR3 is built from 14 residues. The CDR3: CASSLGQGIYEQYF. CDR3 sequence (DNA): TGTGCCAGCAGCTTGGGACAGGGGATCTACGAGCAGTACTTC.

The rearrangement links TRBV5-4 to TRBJ2-7, with 10 bases identical to TRBD2. The V gene end was trimmed by 5 bases and the J gene end by 7 bases; junction bases not matched to a gene: 24. Germline V lookup: CDR1 SGHNT, CDR2 YYREEE (reference sequence). This CDR3 spans 19 amino acids. CDR3 nucleotides: TGTGCCAGCAGGGGGGACAGCTCCAAGTTGCTAGCGGGAGTGGGAGAGCAGTACTTC. Residues: CASRGDSSKLLAGVGEQYF.

The chain employs TRBV7-9 and TRBJ2-7; 10 nucleotides match TRBD2. V shed 6 bases, J shed 3 bases, and the junction held 8 bases outside the gene matches. Germline CDR1 reads SEHNR; CDR2 reads FQNEAQ (reference sequence). This CDR3 spans 15 amino acids. The CDR3 loop is CASRALAGRGYEQYF. The CDR3 DNA follows: TGTGCCAGCAGGGCACTAGCGGGAAGGGGCTACGAGCAGTACTTC.

This clone was seen once. The chain couples TRBV5-5 to TRBJ2-2; TRBD2 is a possible D gene (7 bases). The germline V and J ends were trimmed by 0 bases and 6 bases, with 15 bases remaining between them. This CDR3 has 16 amino acids. The germline CDR1 and CDR2 sequences are SGHKS and YYEKEE (reference sequence). The CDR3 here is CASSLASGGAAGELFF. In DNA, the CDR3 is TGTGCCAGCAGCTTGGCCAGTGGGGGGGCCGCCGGGGAGCTGTTTTTT.

J is TRBJ1-4 and V is TRBV6-5; 8 positions agree with TRBD1. V gave up 6 bases and J gave up 3 bases; unmatched junction bases: 3. This CDR3 contains 14 residues. Germline-derived CDR1 and CDR2 are MNHEY and SVGAGI. The CDR3 is CASRDRGSNEKLFF. The DNA of the CDR3 is TGTGCCAGCAGAGACAGGGGATCTAATGAAAAACTGTTTTTT.

The V call is TRBV29-1, the J call TRBJ2-1; the D gene is possibly TRBD2 (6 bases). V gave up 3 bases and J gave up 7 bases, with 16 bases separating them. The germline V gene has CDR1 SQVTM and CDR2 ANQGSEA. CDR3 length equals 14 residues. CDR3 in amino acids: CSVDPGVGWNEQFF. The CDR3 nucleotides are TGCAGCGTTGACCCGGGAGTTGGGTGGAATGAGCAGTTCTTC.

The rearrangement links TRBV5-5 to TRBJ2-3; possible D gene TRBD1, 5 bases. Germline V gene sequence: CDR1 SGHKS, CDR2 YYEKEE (reference sequence). Trimming pared 5 bases from V and 0 bases from J, leaving 10 bases between. The CDR3 consists of 14 residues. DNA for the CDR3: TGTGCCAGCAGTCCGGACACAAGCACAGATACGCAGTATTTT. This encodes CASSPDTSTDTQYF.

The V call is TRBV7-3, the J call TRBJ2-7; D is unclear. The CDR3 spans 12 residues. Deletions cut 6 bases from V and 4 bases from J, with 10 bases between. CDR1 SGHTA and CDR2 FQGTGA come from the germline V gene. The CDR3 sequence: CASRRQSYEQYF. The CDR3 DNA is TGTGCCAGCAGAAGACAAAGTTACGAGCAGTACTTC.

The chain recombines TRBV19 with TRBJ1-1, with D unresolved. This CDR3 comprises 11 residues. Trimming removed 9 bases at V and 5 bases at J, with 10 bases between. Germline V gene lookup returns CDR1 LNHDA and CDR2 SQIVND (reference sequence). The CDR3 here is CASTLGTEAFF. CDR3 nucleotides: TGTGCCAGCACACTCGGGACTGAAGCTTTCTTT.

The genes are TRBV28 and TRBJ1-5, with D possibly TRBD1 on 5 matching bases. Germline V gene sequence: CDR1 MDHEN, CDR2 SYDVKM. This CDR3 region has 14 residues. V lost 3 bases and J 11 bases, leaving 17 bases between the germline ends. The CDR3, as DNA: TGTGCCAGCAGTTTTTCAGGGACTTGGGGGACCCAGCATTTT. It yields the protein CASSFSGTWGTQHF.

V usage is TRBV6-1 and J usage is TRBJ1-2, with D perhaps matching TRBD1 (5 bases). V shed 3 bases and J shed 8 bases, with 16 bases lying between them. The CDR3 extends over 14 amino acids. Germline V gene data show CDR1 as MNHNS and CDR2 as SASEGT. The CDR3 DNA sequence: TGTGCCAGCAGTGACCGTTTAGGGGTGGACGGCTACACCTTC. Its translation is CASSDRLGVDGYTF.

The CDR3 DNA is TGTGCTAGTGGTTTGGGCTCCTCGAGCTCCTACAATGAGCAGTTCTTC. Translating it yields CASGLGSSSSYNEQFF. The chain is built from TRBV12-5 and TRBJ2-1; D not certain. Germline assignment: CDR1 LGHNT and CDR2 FRNRAP. The CDR3 loop spans 16 amino acids. The V gene lost 1 base and the J gene lost 0 bases, with 10 bases spanning the gap.

The chain uses TRBV29-1 and TRBJ2-5; 9 bases map to TRBD1. Unmatched junction bases numbered 8, after V lost 3 bases and J lost 6 bases. The CDR3 consists of 14 residues. CDR1 and CDR2 (germline): SQVTM, ANQGSEA. CDR3 residues: CSVDGTGMGKTQYF. DNA of the CDR3: TGCAGCGTTGACGGGACAGGGATGGGCAAGACCCAGTACTTC.